The T cell receptor beta chain described here comes from a study of human T cells and chemical hapten exposure. Study information: Small pooled library volume differences mainly caused per-sample TCR yield variation.

Study-wide points: The donor cohort had alopecia, so its immune response may not match that of healthy people. Relative to control repertoires, expanded TCRs gave rise to significantly more large CDR3 similarity clusters.

One entry per CDR3 protein, called by TCRdb with MiXCR from the RACE reads. The repertoire holds 85,000 to 100,000 distinct CDR3 sequences, with roughly 27% as singletons. Noted time point: patch test 3, about 24 weeks after DPC sensitization. Treatment of the sample: therapeutic diphenylcyclopropenone sensitization with weekly scalp DPC. With respect to this clonotype: Its antigen is unknown.

This TCR derives from a man aged 40-55 years with alopecia areata. Some clones in this sample may be carry-over from other donors' samples. This specimen was whole blood, taken in connection with sensitization to the hapten diphenylcyclopropenone (DPC).

CDR3 protein: CASSVTGEPSYEQYF. CDR3 nucleotides: TGTGCCAGCAGCGTAACTGGCGAACCCTCCTACGAGCAGTACTTC. The J gene is TRBJ2-7, the V gene TRBV9; D gene unclear. V was cut by 1 base and J by 0 bases, with 11 bases left in between. CDR1 and CDR2 (germline): SGDLS, YYNGEE. The CDR3 is made up of 15 amino acids.